Given below is one T cell receptor beta chain in context. The antigen is not known. CDR3 length: 12 residues. Germline V lookup: CDR1 MDHEN, CDR2 SYDVKM. V was pared by 5 bases and J by 5 bases, with 10 bases between. The sample originates from a study of cytomegalovirus exposure and HLA in healthy donors. Broader study findings: Earlier results showed most TCR beta V segments being productive about 87% or about 30% of the time. As a later analysis showed, several of the most significant clusters appeared to be linked to common viral pathogens. A later analysis, which compared TCR beta chains of equal frequency, found the HLA-associated ones more clonally expanded.

The PCR ran on 60 Vbeta and 13 Jbeta primers. Here immunoSEQ multiplex PCR was the method, and the copy in TCRdb shows in-frame clones only, minus some. The data hold about 130,000 clones, with 70% to 85% observed a single time. The gene calls are TRBV28 and TRBJ2-7; the D gene is possibly TRBD1 (5 bases). This clonotype originated in a woman aged 35 to 49 in good health and CMV-seropositive. The sequenced material came from PBMCs. The DNA of the CDR3 is TGTGCCAGCAGTGACAGTCTCCACGAGCAGTACTTC. Translation gives CASSDSLHEQYF.